The 7 T cell receptor beta chains in this list originate from one sample, sequenced in a study of blood T cell repertoires in COVID-19. The method was immunoSEQ multiplex PCR; TCRdb's version includes in-frame clones alone and lacks a portion of them. The sample yields about 200,000 clones, around four fifths seen once. Sequenced: peripheral blood. These TCRs come from a man aged 60 to 69 with COVID-19, enrolled during active disease.

This sequence joins TRBV19 and TRBJ2-2; perhaps TRBD1 as D (6 bases). This CDR3 has 13 residues. V lost 10 bases to trimming and J lost 5 bases, with 14 bases between them. The V gene's germline CDR1 is LNHDA and CDR2 SQIVND (reference sequence). CDR3 sequence: CATSTGATGELFF. As DNA, the CDR3 is TGTGCCACCTCGACAGGCGCTACCGGGGAGCTGTTTTTT.

The rearrangement joins TRBV7-9 to TRBJ1-5; 9 bases are a match to TRBD1. CDR1 is SEHNR and CDR2 is FQNEAQ in the germline V gene (reference sequence). Losses at the gene ends were 3 bases for V and 2 bases for J; bases not matched to a gene: 11. The CDR3 has 18 residues. The CDR3: CASSFTGTGWKGNQPQHF. As DNA, the CDR3 is TGTGCCAGCAGCTTTACCGGGACAGGGTGGAAAGGCAATCAGCCCCAGCATTTT.

The chain is built from TRBV7-2 and TRBJ2-6, with D perhaps matching TRBD1 (5 bases). This CDR3 has 15 amino acids. CDR1 SGHTA and CDR2 FQGNSA come from the germline V gene. Trimming pared 5 bases from V and 0 bases from J, leaving 8 bases between. This CDR3 reads CASSRQLSGANVLTF. DNA for the CDR3: TGTGCCAGCAGCAGACAGCTCTCTGGGGCCAACGTCCTGACTTTC. The full variable domain, rest sourced from reference TRBV7-2 and TRBJ2-6, is GAGVSQSPSNKVTEKGKDVELRCDPISGHTALYWYRQSLGQGLEFLIYFQGNSAPDKSGLPSDRFSAERTGGSVSTLTIQRTQQEDSAVYLCASSRQLSGANVLTFGAGSRLTVL.

CDR3 DNA sequence: TGTGCCAGCAGTGAAGCCAGGCCCGGGGAGCTGTTTTTT. Translation: CASSEARPGELFF. This rearrangement joins TRBV27 to TRBJ2-2, with D hard to call. CDR1 is MNHEY, CDR2 SMNVEV, per germline (reference sequence). V was shortened by 5 bases and J by 6 bases, with 10 bases between the two germline ends. The CDR3 extends over 13 amino acids.

The chain joins TRBV6-2 or TRBV6-3 to TRBJ1-5; D possibly corresponds to TRBD1 (5 bases). The CDR3 totals 13 residues. V was pared by 5 bases and J by 6 bases, with 11 bases between. CDR1 MNHEY and CDR2 SVGEGT come from the germline V gene. The CDR3 nucleotides read TGTGCCAGCAGTGCAGGAGGGACTCAGCCCCAGCATTTT. Its protein is CASSAGGTQPQHF.

The chain recombines TRBV6-2 or TRBV6-3 with TRBJ2-1; maybe TRBD1 (5 bases). The germline V gene encodes CDR1 MNHEY and CDR2 SVGEGT. This CDR3 is 15 amino acids long. The V and J ends lost 6 bases and 5 bases respectively, with 17 bases between them. The CDR3 reads CASSHQGKFHNEQFF. The CDR3 DNA follows: TGTGCCAGCAGCCACCAGGGTAAGTTCCACAATGAGCAGTTCTTC.

The rearrangement uses TRBV28 and TRBJ1-6, with 8 bases that match TRBD1. Germline V gene data show CDR1 as MDHEN and CDR2 as SYDVKM. J was trimmed by 6 bases and V by 7 bases; bases with no gene match: 8. This CDR3 spans 15 amino acids. CDR3 coding DNA: TGTGCCAGCACCAACGGACAGGGTCTTAATTCACCCCTCCACTTT. Protein sequence: CASTNGQGLNSPLHF.